The 29 T cell receptor beta chains listed next were all sequenced from one sample in a study of patients and donors after allogeneic stem cell transplantation. TCRdb passed the RT-PCR reads through MiXCR, listing each CDR3 protein once. The top ten clones hold 6% of a sample with about a million distinct CDR3 sequences, roughly 18% of them seen once. Sequences were obtained from blood, either unsorted or a sorted T cell fraction (not recorded which). These receptor sequences come from a human donor who was either an allogeneic HSCT recipient or a stem cell or donor lymphocyte infusion donor (not recorded which). It is not recorded whose cells these are; they may come from a transplant donor.

This clonotype turned up a few times. The chain is built from TRBV20-1 and TRBJ1-3; tentatively, D is TRBD1 (6 bases). Trimming left V 7 bases short and J 0 bases short, with 13 bases between. CDR3 size: 14 residues. The V gene's germline CDR1 is DFQATT and CDR2 SNEGSKA (reference sequence). The CDR3 nucleotides read TGCAGTGTTTTGGGACATAACTCTGGAAACACCATATATTTT. This gives the protein CSVLGHNSGNTIYF.

The table lists this clonotype with a count of one. A much larger clone lies one base from this, so it may be a read error. The V gene is TRBV6-2 or TRBV6-3, the J gene TRBJ2-2; tentative D call: TRBD1 (6 bases). Trimming removed 6 bases from V and 10 bases from J, with 12 bases in between. Germline values: CDR1 MNHEY, CDR2 SVGEGT. This CDR3 contains 12 residues. CDR3 DNA sequence: TGTGCCAGCAGCACAGGGATCGAGGAGCTGTTTTTT. This sequence encodes CASSTGIEELFF.

The table lists this clonotype with many counts. The J gene is TRBJ2-1, the V gene TRBV6-5; no reliable D call. The V end was cut by 11 bases, the J end by 10 bases, with 15 bases between. The CDR3 has 11 residues. Germline V lookup: CDR1 MNHEY, CDR2 SVGAGI. The CDR3 protein is CASTGFREQFF. The CDR3 coding sequence is TGTGCCTCCACGGGCTTCAGGGAGCAGTTCTTC.

This rearrangement joins TRBV3-1 to TRBJ1-2, with TRBD1 matching 11 bases. CDR1 is LGHDT, CDR2 YNNKEL, per germline (reference sequence). The CDR3 has 17 residues. The ends lost 0 bases at V and 4 bases at J; junction bases unmatched: 7. The CDR3 bases are TGTGCCAGCAGCCAAGAGGGCCGGACAGGGGGCGTCTATGGCTACACCTTC. This sequence encodes CASSQEGRTGGVYGYTF.

This sequence joins TRBV20-1 and TRBJ1-2; tentative D call: TRBD1 (6 bases). The germline V gene has CDR1 DFQATT and CDR2 SNEGSKA (reference sequence). There are 15 residues in the CDR3. The germline V and J ends were trimmed by 6 bases and 8 bases, with 25 bases remaining between them. Here the CDR3 reads CSATRDNRQTTGYTF. DNA of the CDR3: TGCAGTGCCACAAGGGACAACCGACAAACGACCGGCTACACCTTC.

The chain is built from TRBV14 and TRBJ1-2; possible D gene TRBD1, 6 bases. The V and J ends lost 4 bases and 4 bases respectively, with 13 bases between them. CDR3 size: 14 residues. The germline CDR1 and CDR2 sequences are SGHDN and FVKESK. The CDR3 DNA is TGTGCCAGCAGCCGGACAGCGTTCCTCTATGGCTACACCTTC. This encodes CASSRTAFLYGYTF.

The table lists this clonotype with a few counts. In DNA form, the CDR3 reads TGTGCCAGCAGTTACTCTCGGGCCAGCGGGGGGTCCTACGAGCAGTACTTC. This encodes CASSYSRASGGSYEQYF. V and J are TRBV6-2 or TRBV6-3 and TRBJ2-7; TRBD2 matches at 9 bases. V shed 0 bases, J shed 1 base, and the junction held 7 bases outside the gene matches. The CDR3 has 17 residues. Germline CDR1 MNHEY, CDR2 SVGEGT.

Ten or more counts support this clonotype. One junction end disagrees with the germline gene, perhaps due to a read error. V and J are TRBV5-1 and TRBJ2-7; TRBD1 or TRBD2 may be the D gene (5 bases each). The CDR3 runs 12 residues. Germline loops: CDR1 SGHRS, CDR2 YFSETQ. CDR3 nucleotides: TGTGCCAGCAGTGGGACCACCTACGAGCAGTACTTC. It yields the protein CASSGTTYEQYF. The variable domain in full, with the rest retrieved from reference TRBV5-1 and TRBJ2-7, is KAGVTQTPRYLIKTRGQQVTLSCSPISGHRSVSWYQQTPGQGLQFLFEYFSETQRNKGNFPGRFSGRQFSNSRSEMNVSTLELGDSALYLCASSGTTYEQYFGPGTRLTVT.

This clonotype was seen a handful of times. V is TRBV3-1 and J is TRBJ2-3; D is uncertain. Germline lookup yields CDR1 LGHDT and CDR2 YNNKEL (reference sequence). Trimming pared 1 base from V and 11 bases from J, leaving 7 bases between. The CDR3 has 11 residues. The CDR3 region is CASSQVTEQYF. The CDR3 region has the DNA TGTGCCAGCAGCCAAGTGACTGAGCAGTATTTT.

This clonotype was seen at least ten times. The genes are TRBV20-1 and TRBJ2-5; D is unresolved. V shed 6 bases and J shed 1 base, with 15 bases lying between them. The CDR3 has 14 residues. Germline CDR1 is DFQATT and CDR2 is SNEGSKA (reference sequence). The CDR3: CSATMDGFQETQYF. The CDR3 DNA sequence: TGCAGTGCAACTATGGACGGTTTCCAAGAGACCCAGTACTTC.

The gene calls are TRBV6-1 and TRBJ2-1, with 12 bases fitting TRBD2. The CDR3 contains 15 residues. Per the germline V gene, CDR1 is MNHNS and CDR2 is SASEGT. Germline trimming cut 5 bases from V and 9 bases from J; bases unmatched to any gene: 8. CDR3 region: CASSRRLAGDLEQFF. The CDR3 bases are TGTGCCAGCAGTCGACGACTAGCGGGGGATCTTGAGCAGTTCTTC.

This clonotype was counted many times. V usage is TRBV12-3 or TRBV12-4 and J usage is TRBJ1-1; D gene uncertain. The CDR3 loop spans 13 amino acids. The germline V and J ends were trimmed by 1 base and 5 bases, with 8 bases remaining between them. This CDR3 reads CASSLVRATEAFF. CDR3 in DNA: TGTGCCAGCAGTTTAGTCCGGGCTACTGAAGCTTTCTTT.

This clonotype was counted a few times. The chain joins TRBV24-1 to TRBJ2-3, with 7 bases lining up with TRBD2. The J segment lost 7 bases and the V segment lost 1 base, leaving 4 bases of the junction unmatched. CDR1 is KGHDR, CDR2 SFDVKD, per germline. The CDR3 length is 14 residues. The CDR3 sequence: CATSDFGGTHTQYF. Here the CDR3 DNA reads TGTGCCACCAGTGATTTCGGGGGGACCCATACGCAGTATTTT.

The J gene is TRBJ2-2, the V gene TRBV7-8; 8 bases align to TRBD1. The trim removed 4 bases at V and 3 bases at J, leaving 4 bases unmatched. CDR3 size: 15 residues. Germline CDR1 reads SGHVS; CDR2 reads FQNEAQ. The CDR3 DNA is TGTGCCAGCAGCTCAACAGGGGGATACACCGGGGAGCTGTTTTTT. It encodes CASSSTGGYTGELFF.

This clonotype was seen a few times. The genes are TRBV20-1 and TRBJ2-4; 9 bases match TRBD1. The CDR3 length is 15 residues. The junction had 8 bases not matched to a gene; V was cut back by 6 bases and J by 2 bases. Germline loops: CDR1 DFQATT, CDR2 SNEGSKA (reference sequence). The CDR3 sequence is CSADTGTGPKNIQYF. In DNA, the CDR3 is TGCAGTGCCGATACCGGGACAGGGCCCAAAAACATTCAGTACTTC.

This rearrangement joins TRBV20-1 to TRBJ2-7, with a weak D call TRBD2 (7 bases). Looked up from germline, CDR1 is DFQATT and CDR2 is SNEGSKA (reference sequence). The CDR3 has 12 residues. Trimming took 4 bases from V and 2 from J, leaving 9 bases between them. The DNA of the CDR3 is TGCAGTGCTAAGGGGGGGACCTACGAGCAGTACTTC. Translation: CSAKGGTYEQYF.

This rearrangement joins TRBV5-1 to TRBJ1-2, with TRBD1 matching over 8 bases. Trimming removed 1 base from V and 7 bases from J; junction bases left unmatched: 12. CDR3 length: 16 amino acids. Germline V gene data show CDR1 as SGHRS and CDR2 as YFSETQ. CDR3 protein: CASSLSLLTGASGYTF. CDR3 sequence (DNA): TGCGCCAGCAGCTTGAGCCTTTTGACAGGGGCGAGTGGCTACACCTTC.

This clonotype occurred once. V usage is TRBV7-9 and J usage is TRBJ1-2; D possibly corresponds to TRBD1 (6 bases). This CDR3 comprises 14 residues. V was shortened by 10 bases and J by 5 bases, with 20 bases between the two germline ends. CDR1 and CDR2 from the germline V gene are SEHNR and FQNEAQ (reference sequence). Written as DNA, the CDR3 is TGTGCCACCAAAAAAGACGGGACACCGTATGGCTACACCTTC. Translated: CATKKDGTPYGYTF.

This clonotype was seen a few times. The chain employs TRBV29-1 and TRBJ1-1; 7 bases map to TRBD1. This CDR3 has 12 residues. Germline assignment: CDR1 SQVTM and CDR2 ANQGSEA. The V gene end was trimmed by 6 bases and the J gene end by 7 bases; junction bases not matched to a gene: 8. The CDR3 is CSVARGTVEAFF. DNA of the CDR3: TGCAGCGTCGCGCGGGGGACAGTTGAAGCTTTCTTT.

This clonotype was counted only a few times. This rearrangement joins TRBV20-1 to TRBJ2-7, with 10 bases aligning to TRBD1. This CDR3 region has 14 residues. V lost 1 base and J lost 3; bases outside the gene matches: 3. Germline lookup yields CDR1 DFQATT and CDR2 SNEGSKA (reference sequence). The chain's CDR3 is CSARAGTGVYEQYF. CDR3 coding DNA: TGCAGTGCTAGAGCCGGGACAGGGGTCTACGAGCAGTACTTC.

The rearrangement links TRBV5-1 to TRBJ2-5; 12 bases agree with TRBD2. The CDR3 contains 16 residues. Trimming cost V 4 bases and J 2 bases; bases outside gene matches: 6. Per germline, CDR1 SGHRS and CDR2 YFSETQ. The CDR3: CASSVLAGGGQETQYF. As DNA, the CDR3 is TGCGCCAGCAGCGTACTAGCGGGAGGAGGGCAAGAGACCCAGTACTTC.

The chain couples TRBV12-3 or TRBV12-4 to TRBJ2-2; TRBD2 agrees at 9 bases. This CDR3 region has 17 residues. The J segment lost 3 bases and the V segment lost 3 bases, leaving 8 bases of the junction unmatched. CDR3 amino acids: CASSFGAGGPYTGELFF. The CDR3 nucleotides are TGTGCCAGCAGTTTTGGGGCGGGAGGGCCATACACCGGGGAGCTGTTTTTT.

The CDR3 sequence is CASSFFGENTEAFF. Here the CDR3 DNA reads TGTGCCAGCAGCTTCTTCGGGGAGAACACTGAAGCTTTCTTT. V is TRBV7-2 and J is TRBJ1-1; D gene uncertain. Germline V gene data show CDR1 as SGHTA and CDR2 as FQGNSA. The CDR3 covers 14 residues. Trimming stripped 3 bases from V and 1 base from J, with 9 bases between.

This clonotype showed up many times. V gene TRBV6-1 combines with J gene TRBJ2-1; a weak D match, TRBD2 (6 bases). Per the germline V gene, CDR1 is MNHNS and CDR2 is SASEGT. The CDR3 runs to 15 residues. V lost 5 bases, J lost 1 base, and 12 bases lay in between. CDR3 protein: CASSLVSGSYNEQFF. The CDR3, as DNA: TGTGCCAGCAGTCTAGTGAGCGGGTCCTACAATGAGCAGTTCTTC.

This clonotype came up a few times. This chain joins TRBV6-1 and TRBJ2-7, with 9 bases aligning to TRBD1. Germline V gene lookup returns CDR1 MNHNS and CDR2 SASEGT. This CDR3 is 14 amino acids long. V shed 2 bases and J 2 bases; nucleotides not matched to a gene: 1. CDR3 nucleotide sequence: TGTGCCAGCAGTGAACACAGGGGGCCCTACGAGCAGTACTTC. Translating gives CASSEHRGPYEQYF.

The J gene is TRBJ2-3, the V gene TRBV6-1; D is perhaps TRBD1 (6 bases). The CDR3 contains 14 residues. Trimming removed 2 bases at V and 4 bases at J, with 10 bases between. Per the germline V gene, CDR1 is MNHNS and CDR2 is SASEGT. The CDR3 nucleotides are TGTGCCAGCAGTGAAAACCCAGGGGCAGATACGCAGTATTTT. Translation gives CASSENPGADTQYF.

This clonotype was counted a few times. The V call is TRBV3-1, the J call TRBJ1-2; TRBD1 matches 9 bases. Germline V gene lookup returns CDR1 LGHDT and CDR2 YNNKEL (reference sequence). J gave up 8 bases and V 3 bases, and 10 bases lay outside the gene matches. The CDR3 contains 15 residues. CDR3 region: CASSQQGQGDSGYTF. CDR3 coding DNA: TGTGCCAGCAGCCAGCAGGGACAGGGAGATTCGGGCTACACCTTC.

The chain links TRBV24-1 to TRBJ2-7; TRBD2 might be the D (5 bases). This CDR3 is 13 amino acids long. The V end lost 9 bases, the J end lost 7 bases, and 18 bases lay between the germline ends. Germline loops: CDR1 KGHDR, CDR2 SFDVKD. As DNA, the CDR3 is TGTGCCACCCCAACGGGAACCACCGTGGAGCAGTACTTC. Amino acids: CATPTGTTVEQYF.

This clonotype was seen a few times. CDR3 loop: CASSVGRGGTDTQYF. The CDR3 DNA sequence: TGTGCCAGCAGCGTAGGACGCGGGGGCACAGATACGCAGTATTTT. This rearrangement joins TRBV9 to TRBJ2-3, with a possible D match to TRBD2 (6 bases). The V gene lost 0 bases and the J gene lost 1 base, with 9 bases spanning the gap. This CDR3 spans 15 amino acids. Germline V gene sequence: CDR1 SGDLS, CDR2 YYNGEE.